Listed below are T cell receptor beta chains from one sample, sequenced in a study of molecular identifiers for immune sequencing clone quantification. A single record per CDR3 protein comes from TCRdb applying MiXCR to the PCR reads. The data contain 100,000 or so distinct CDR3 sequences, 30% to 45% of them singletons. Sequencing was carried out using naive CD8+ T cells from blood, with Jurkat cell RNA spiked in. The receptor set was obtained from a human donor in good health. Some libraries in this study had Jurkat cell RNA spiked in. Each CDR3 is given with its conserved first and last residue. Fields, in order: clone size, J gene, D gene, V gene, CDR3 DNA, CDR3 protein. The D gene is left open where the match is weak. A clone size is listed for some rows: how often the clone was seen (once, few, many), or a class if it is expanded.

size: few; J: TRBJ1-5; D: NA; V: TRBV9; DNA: TGTGCCAGCAGCAACGGGCATGGGTTTCAGCCCCAGCATTTT; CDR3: CASSNGHGFQPQHF
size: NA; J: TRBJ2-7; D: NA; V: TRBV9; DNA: TGTGCCAGCAGCGTAGCGGCGGAGTCCCCCTACGAGCAGTACTTC; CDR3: CASSVAAESPYEQYF
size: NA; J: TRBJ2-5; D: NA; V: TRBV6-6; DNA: TGTGCCAGCAGTTACCCGCGAGGTCAGCCCCAAGAGCCCCAGTACTTC; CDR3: CASSYPRGQPQEPQYF
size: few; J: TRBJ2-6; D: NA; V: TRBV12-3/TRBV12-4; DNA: TGTGCCAGCAGTTTTCGGCAGTCGGGGGCCAACGTCCTGACTTTC; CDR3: CASSFRQSGANVLTF
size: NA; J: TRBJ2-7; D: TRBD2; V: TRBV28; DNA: TGTGCCAGCAGTTTACCGTCGGGACTAGCGGGAGGGCCTTACGAGCAGTACTTC; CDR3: CASSLPSGLAGGPYEQYF
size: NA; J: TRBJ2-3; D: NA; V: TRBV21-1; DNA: TGTGCCAGCAGCAAAGAAGGGCCGGGACAGGGGAGCACAGATACGCAGTATTTT; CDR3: CASSKEGPGQGSTDTQYF
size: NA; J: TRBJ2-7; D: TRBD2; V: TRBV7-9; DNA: TGTGCCAGCAGTCTACTAGGCAGGCGGGAGTTTGAGTACGAGCAGTACTTC; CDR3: CASSLLGRREFEYEQYF
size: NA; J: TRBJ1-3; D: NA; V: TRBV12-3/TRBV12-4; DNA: TGTGCCAGCAGTAATAATGGAAACACCATATATTTT; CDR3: CASSNNGNTIYF
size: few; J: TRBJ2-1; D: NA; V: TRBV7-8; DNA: TGTGCCAGCAGCCGCCTGACGTCCGAGCGCGGCGGGAAATACAATGAGCAGTTCTTC; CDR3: CASSRLTSERGGKYNEQFF
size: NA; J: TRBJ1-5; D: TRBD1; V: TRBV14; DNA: TGTGCCAGCAGTCGCCGGGACAGGCCTAGGGTGGGCAATCAGCCCCAGCATTTT; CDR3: CASSRRDRPRVGNQPQHF
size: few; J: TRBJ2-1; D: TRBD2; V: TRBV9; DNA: TGTGCCAGCAGTGACCTGGCGGGGGGGTACAATGAGCAGTTCTTC; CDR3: CASSDLAGGYNEQFF
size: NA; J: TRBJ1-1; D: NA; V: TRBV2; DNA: TGTGCCAGCAGTGGGGCAGGGTACACTGAAGCTTTCTTT; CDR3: CASSGAGYTEAFF
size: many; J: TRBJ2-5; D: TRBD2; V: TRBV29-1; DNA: TGCAGCGTCGAAACTAGCGACCAAGAGACCCAGTACTTC; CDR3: CSVETSDQETQYF
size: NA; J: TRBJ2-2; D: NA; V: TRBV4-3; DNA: TGCGCCAGCAGCCAAGTAGGGCCGTCCGGGGAGCTGTTTTTT; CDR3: CASSQVGPSGELFF
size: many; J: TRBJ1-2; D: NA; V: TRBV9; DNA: TGTGCCAGCAGCGTACAAAAGGAACGTTCCAACTATGGCTACACCTTC; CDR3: CASSVQKERSNYGYTF
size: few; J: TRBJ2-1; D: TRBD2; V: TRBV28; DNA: TGTGCCAGCAGTTCGACTAGCGGGTTCTCCTACAATGAGCAGTTCTTC; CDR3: CASSSTSGFSYNEQFF
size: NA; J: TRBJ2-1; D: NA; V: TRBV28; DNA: TGTGCCATAAGGACTTCCCGTGTGGTTGAGCAGTTCTTC; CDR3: CAIRTSRVVEQFF
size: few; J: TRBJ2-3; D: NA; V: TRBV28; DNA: TGTGCCAGCAGTTTGTTTAGCGGATACACAGATACGCAGTATTTT; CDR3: CASSLFSGYTDTQYF
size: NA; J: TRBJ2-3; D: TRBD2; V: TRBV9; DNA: TGTGCCAGCACCCGGGGGGGAACTAGCACAGATACGCAGTATTTT; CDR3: CASTRGGTSTDTQYF
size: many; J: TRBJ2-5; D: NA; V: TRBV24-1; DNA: TGTGCCACCAGTGACCCCCAGGGCCCGGAGACCCAGTACTTC; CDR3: CATSDPQGPETQYF
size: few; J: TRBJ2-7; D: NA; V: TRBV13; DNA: TGTGCCAGCAGCTTAGGGGGCCCGTCCTACGAGCAGTACTTC; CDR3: CASSLGGPSYEQYF
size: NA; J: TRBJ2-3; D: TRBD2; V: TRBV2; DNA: TGTGCCAGCAGTGGACTAGCGGGAGAAAGTACAGATACGCAGTATTTT; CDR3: CASSGLAGESTDTQYF
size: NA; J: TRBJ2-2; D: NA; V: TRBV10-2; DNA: TGCGCCATCCCGTTGGAGGACACCGGGGAGCTGATTTTT; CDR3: CAIPLEDTGELIF
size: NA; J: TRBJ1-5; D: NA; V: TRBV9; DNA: TGTGCCAGCAGCGTAGGGGACATTTATCAGCCCCGGCATTTT; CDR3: CASSVGDIYQPRHF
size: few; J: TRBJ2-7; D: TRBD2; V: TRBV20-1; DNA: TGCAGTGCTAGAAGCGCTAGCGGGAGTGGGTACGAGCAGTACTTC; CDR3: CSARSASGSGYEQYF
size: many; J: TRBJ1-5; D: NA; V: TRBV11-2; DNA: TGTGCCAGCAGCTACGGAGGGGGGCCCAATCAGCCCCAGCATTTT; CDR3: CASSYGGGPNQPQHF
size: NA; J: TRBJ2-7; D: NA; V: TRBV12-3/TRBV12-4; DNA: TGTGCCAGCAGCCCAAACGGGCCGACCTACGAGCAGTACTTC; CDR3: CASSPNGPTYEQYF
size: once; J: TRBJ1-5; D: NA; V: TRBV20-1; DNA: TGCAACGGGACCAATGGGCTGGGTAGCAATCAGCCCCAGCATTTT; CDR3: CNGTNGLGSNQPQHF
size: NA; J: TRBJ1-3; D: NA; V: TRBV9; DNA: TGTGCCAGCAGCAGATCCGCTAAGGGGTATGCTGGAAACACCATATATTTT; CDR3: CASSRSAKGYAGNTIYF
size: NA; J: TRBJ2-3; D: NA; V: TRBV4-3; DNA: TGCGCCAGCAGCCAAGATAGGGGGAGGGATACGCAGTATTTT; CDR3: CASSQDRGRDTQYF
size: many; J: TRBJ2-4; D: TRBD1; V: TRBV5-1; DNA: TGCGCCAGCCAACCCGGACAGGGGCTAGCCAAAAACATTCAGTACTTC; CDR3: CASQPGQGLAKNIQYF
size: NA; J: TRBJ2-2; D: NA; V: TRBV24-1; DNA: TGTGCCACTATTGAGACAGGGACTACAGCGGGCACCGGGGAGCTGTTTTTT; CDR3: CATIETGTTAGTGELFF
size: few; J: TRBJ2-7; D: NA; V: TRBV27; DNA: TGTGCCAGCAGCCCAAACTACGGCGAGCAGTACTTC; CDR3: CASSPNYGEQYF
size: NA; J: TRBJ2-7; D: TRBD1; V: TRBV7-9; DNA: TGTGCCAGCAGCTTATGGAACGCTGGGACAGGGGCCTACGAGCAGTACTTC; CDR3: CASSLWNAGTGAYEQYF
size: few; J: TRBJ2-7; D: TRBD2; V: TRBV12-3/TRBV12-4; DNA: TGTGCCAGCAGGGGACTAGCGGGCAGCTCCTACGAGCAGTACTTC; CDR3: CASRGLAGSSYEQYF
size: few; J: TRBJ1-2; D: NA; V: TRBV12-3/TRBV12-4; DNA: TGTGCCAGCAGTTTAGCGCTCGGGGTGTGGGACTACACCTTC; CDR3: CASSLALGVWDYTF
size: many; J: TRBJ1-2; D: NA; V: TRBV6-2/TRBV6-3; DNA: TGTGCCAGCACCAACCGACTGGATGTTTCCTACACCTTC; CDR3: CASTNRLDVSYTF
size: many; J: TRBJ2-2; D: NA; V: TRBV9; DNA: TGTGCCAGCAGCGTTGGGACCGGGGAGCTGTTTTTT; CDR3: CASSVGTGELFF
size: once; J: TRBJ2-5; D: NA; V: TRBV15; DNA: TGTGCCACCAGCAGAGAAGGTCGAGAGCCCCAGTACTTC; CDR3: CATSREGREPQYF
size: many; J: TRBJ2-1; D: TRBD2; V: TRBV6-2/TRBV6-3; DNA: TGTGCCAGCAGTTACTCGGGACTAGCCGACAATGAGCAGTTCTTC; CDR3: CASSYSGLADNEQFF
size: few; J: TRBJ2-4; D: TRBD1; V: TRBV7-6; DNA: TGTGCCAGCAGCCCGTTACAGGGGGCAGCCAAAAACATTCAGTACTTC; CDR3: CASSPLQGAAKNIQYF
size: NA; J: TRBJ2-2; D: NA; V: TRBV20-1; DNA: TGCAGTGCTAGAGTGCGCGGACTTTCAACCGGGGAGCTGTTTTTT; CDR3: CSARVRGLSTGELFF
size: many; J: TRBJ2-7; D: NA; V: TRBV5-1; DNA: TGCGCCAGCAGCTGGGATTCCGGAGAGCAGTACTTC; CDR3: CASSWDSGEQYF
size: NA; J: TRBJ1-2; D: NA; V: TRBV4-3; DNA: TGCGCCAGGAGCCGGGACCCGGGGCCCAACTATGGCTACACCTTC; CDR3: CARSRDPGPNYGYTF